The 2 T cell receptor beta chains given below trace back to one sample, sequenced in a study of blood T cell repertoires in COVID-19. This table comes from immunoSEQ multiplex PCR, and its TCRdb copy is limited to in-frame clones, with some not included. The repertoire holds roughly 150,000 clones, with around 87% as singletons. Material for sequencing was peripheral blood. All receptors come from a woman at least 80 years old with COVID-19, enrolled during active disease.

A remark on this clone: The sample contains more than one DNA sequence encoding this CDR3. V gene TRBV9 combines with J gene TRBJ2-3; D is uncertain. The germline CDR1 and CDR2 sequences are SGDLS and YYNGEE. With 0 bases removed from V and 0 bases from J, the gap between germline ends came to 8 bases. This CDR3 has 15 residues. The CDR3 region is CASSVGATSTDTQYF. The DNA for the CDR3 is TGTGCCAGCAGCGTAGGAGCTACTAGCACAGATACGCAGTATTTT.

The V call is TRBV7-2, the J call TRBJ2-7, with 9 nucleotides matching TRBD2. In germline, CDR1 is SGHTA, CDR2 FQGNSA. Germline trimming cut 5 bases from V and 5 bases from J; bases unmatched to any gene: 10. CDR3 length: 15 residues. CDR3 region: CASSPDSGRNHEQYF. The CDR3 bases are TGTGCCAGCAGCCCGGATAGCGGGAGAAATCACGAGCAGTACTTC.